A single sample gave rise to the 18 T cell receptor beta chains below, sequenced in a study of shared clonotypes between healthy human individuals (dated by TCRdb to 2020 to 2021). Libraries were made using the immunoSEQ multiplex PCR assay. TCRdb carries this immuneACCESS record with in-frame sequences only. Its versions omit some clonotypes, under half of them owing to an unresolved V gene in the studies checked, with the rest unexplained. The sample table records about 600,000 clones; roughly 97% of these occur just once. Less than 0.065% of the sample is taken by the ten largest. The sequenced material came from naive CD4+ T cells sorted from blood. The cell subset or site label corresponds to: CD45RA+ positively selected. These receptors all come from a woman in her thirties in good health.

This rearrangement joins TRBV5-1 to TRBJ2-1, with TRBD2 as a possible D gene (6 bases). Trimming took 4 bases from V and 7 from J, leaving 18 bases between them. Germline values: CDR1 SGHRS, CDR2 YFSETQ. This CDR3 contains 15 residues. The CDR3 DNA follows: TGCGCCAGCAGCCCGCTTGCGGGGCTTTTTAATGAGCAGTTCTTC. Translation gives CASSPLAGLFNEQFF. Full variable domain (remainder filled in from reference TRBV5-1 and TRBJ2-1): KAGVTQTPRYLIKTRGQQVTLSCSPISGHRSVSWYQQTPGQGLQFLFEYFSETQRNKGNFPGRFSGRQFSNSRSEMNVSTLELGDSALYLCASSPLAGLFNEQFFGPGTRLTVL.

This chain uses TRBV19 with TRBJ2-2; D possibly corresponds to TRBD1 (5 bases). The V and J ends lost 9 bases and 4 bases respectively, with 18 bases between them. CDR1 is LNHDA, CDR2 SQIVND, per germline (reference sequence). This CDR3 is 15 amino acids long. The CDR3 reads CASSPGYAGTGELFF. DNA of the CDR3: TGTGCCAGCAGTCCAGGGTATGCAGGCACCGGGGAGCTGTTTTTT.

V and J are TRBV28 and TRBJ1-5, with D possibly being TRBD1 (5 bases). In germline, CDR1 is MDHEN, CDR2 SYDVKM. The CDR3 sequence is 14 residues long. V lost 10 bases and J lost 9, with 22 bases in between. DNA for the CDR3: TGTGCCACGGGTGAAGAGGGGAGGTTTGGGCCCCAGCATTTT. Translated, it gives CATGEEGRFGPQHF.

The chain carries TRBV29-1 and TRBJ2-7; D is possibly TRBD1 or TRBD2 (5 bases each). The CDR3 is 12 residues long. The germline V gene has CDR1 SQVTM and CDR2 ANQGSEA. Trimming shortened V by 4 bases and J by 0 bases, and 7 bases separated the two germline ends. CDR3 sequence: CSVAGGSYEQYF. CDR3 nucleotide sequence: TGCAGCGTTGCTGGGGGCTCCTACGAGCAGTACTTC.

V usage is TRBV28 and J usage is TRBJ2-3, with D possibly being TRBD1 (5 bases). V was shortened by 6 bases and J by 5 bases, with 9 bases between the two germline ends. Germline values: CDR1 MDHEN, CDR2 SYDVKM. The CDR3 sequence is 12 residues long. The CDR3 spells CASSPTEDTQYF. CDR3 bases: TGTGCCAGCAGCCCGACAGAAGATACGCAGTATTTT.

CDR3 nucleotide sequence: TGTGCCTGGAGTGTATTCCTGGCCGAGCAGTACTTC. Its translation: CAWSVFLAEQYF. This chain connects TRBV30 to TRBJ2-7; D ambiguous. Trimming left V 0 bases short and J 6 bases short, with 9 bases between. The CDR3 extends over 12 amino acids. Germline loops: CDR1 GTSNPN, CDR2 SVGIG (reference sequence).

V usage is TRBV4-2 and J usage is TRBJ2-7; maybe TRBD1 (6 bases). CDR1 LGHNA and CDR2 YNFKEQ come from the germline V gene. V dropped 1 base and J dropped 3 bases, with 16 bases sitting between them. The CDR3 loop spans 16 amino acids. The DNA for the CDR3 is TGTGCCAGCAGCCAAGGTCCCCGGGACAAGAACTACGAGCAGTACTTC. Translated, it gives CASSQGPRDKNYEQYF.

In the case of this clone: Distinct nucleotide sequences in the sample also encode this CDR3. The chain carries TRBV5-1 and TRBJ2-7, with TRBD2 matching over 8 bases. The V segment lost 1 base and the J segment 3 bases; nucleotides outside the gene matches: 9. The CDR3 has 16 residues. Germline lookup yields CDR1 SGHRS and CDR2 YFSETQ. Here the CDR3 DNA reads TGCGCCAGCAGCTTGACTAGCGGCATAGCAGACTACGAGCAGTACTTC. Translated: CASSLTSGIADYEQYF.

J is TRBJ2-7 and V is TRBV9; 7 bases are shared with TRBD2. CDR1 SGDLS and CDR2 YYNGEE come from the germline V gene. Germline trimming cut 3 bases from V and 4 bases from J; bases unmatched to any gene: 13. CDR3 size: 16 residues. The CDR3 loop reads CASSETRTSKRYEQYF. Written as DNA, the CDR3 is TGTGCCAGCAGCGAGACTCGGACTAGTAAACGTTACGAGCAGTACTTC.

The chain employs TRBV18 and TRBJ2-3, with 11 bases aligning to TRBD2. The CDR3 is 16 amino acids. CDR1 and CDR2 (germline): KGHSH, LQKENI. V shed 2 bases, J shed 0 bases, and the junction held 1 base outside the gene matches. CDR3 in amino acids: CASSPWTSGSTDTQYF. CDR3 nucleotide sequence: TGTGCCAGCTCACCATGGACTAGCGGGAGCACAGATACGCAGTATTTT.

This chain's CDR3 is CASRQYSNQPQHF. The CDR3 nucleotides read TGTGCCAGCAGACAATATAGCAATCAGCCCCAGCATTTT. This chain connects TRBV28 to TRBJ1-5; D unclear. Germline V gene lookup returns CDR1 MDHEN and CDR2 SYDVKM. The CDR3 has 13 residues. V was clipped by 6 bases and J by 0 bases, with 6 bases between them.

CDR3 DNA: TGTGCCAGCAGTGTGGACAGCTACGAGCAGTACTTC. It specifies CASSVDSYEQYF. The gene calls are TRBV27 and TRBJ2-7; D might be TRBD1 (6 bases). This CDR3 has 12 residues. Deletions cut 5 bases from V and 3 bases from J, with 8 bases between. Germline V gene data show CDR1 as MNHEY and CDR2 as SMNVEV (reference sequence).

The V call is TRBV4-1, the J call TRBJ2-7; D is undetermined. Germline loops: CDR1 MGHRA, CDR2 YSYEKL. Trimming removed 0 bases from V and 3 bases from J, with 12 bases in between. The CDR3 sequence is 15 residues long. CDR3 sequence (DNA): TGCGCCAGCAGCCAAGAGGGCAGCCCCTTCTACGAGCAGTACTTC. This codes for CASSQEGSPFYEQYF.

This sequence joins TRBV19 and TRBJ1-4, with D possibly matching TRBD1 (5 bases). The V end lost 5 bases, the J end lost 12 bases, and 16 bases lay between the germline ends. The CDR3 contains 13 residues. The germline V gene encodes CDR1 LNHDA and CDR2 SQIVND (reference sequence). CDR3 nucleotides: TGTGCCAGTAGTCCCACCGCGGGGGTTGAACTGTTTTTT. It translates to CASSPTAGVELFF.

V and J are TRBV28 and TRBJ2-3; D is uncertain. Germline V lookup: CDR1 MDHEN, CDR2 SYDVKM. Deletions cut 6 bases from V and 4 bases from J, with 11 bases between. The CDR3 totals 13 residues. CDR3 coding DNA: TGTGCCAGCAGCCCGTCTTTTGCAGATACGCAGTATTTT. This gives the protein CASSPSFADTQYF.

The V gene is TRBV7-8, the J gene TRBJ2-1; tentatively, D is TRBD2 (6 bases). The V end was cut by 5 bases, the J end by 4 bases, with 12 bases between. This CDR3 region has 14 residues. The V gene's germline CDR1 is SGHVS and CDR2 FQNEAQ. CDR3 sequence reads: CASSLPGVYNEQFF. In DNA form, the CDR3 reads TGTGCCAGCAGCCTGCCGGGAGTGTACAATGAGCAGTTCTTC.

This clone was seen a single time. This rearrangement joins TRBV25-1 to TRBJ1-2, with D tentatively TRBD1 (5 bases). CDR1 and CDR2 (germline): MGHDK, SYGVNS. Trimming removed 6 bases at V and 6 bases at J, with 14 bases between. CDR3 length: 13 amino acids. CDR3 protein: CASSSRGGNGYTF. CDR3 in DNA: TGTGCCAGCAGCTCTAGGGGAGGAAATGGCTACACCTTC.

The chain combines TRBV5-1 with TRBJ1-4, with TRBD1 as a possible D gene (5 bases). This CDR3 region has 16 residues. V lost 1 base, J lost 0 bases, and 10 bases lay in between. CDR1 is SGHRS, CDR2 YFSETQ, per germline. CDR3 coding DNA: TGCGCCAGCAGCTTGTTGGGGGGTACAACTAATGAAAAACTGTTTTTT. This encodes CASSLLGGTTNEKLFF.